Listed below are T cell receptor beta chains from one sample, sequenced in a study of blood T cell repertoires in COVID-19. Sequencing used immunoSEQ multiplex PCR; TCRdb keeps in-frame clones, though not all of them. This sample carries 140,000 or so clones, more than 75% of them seen once, and the ten largest clones take around 4.4%. Sample: peripheral blood. These receptors all come from a man aged 55-75 years with acute or convalescent COVID-19. CDR3s include the opening cysteine and the closing phenylalanine or tryptophan. A D gene is named only where the DNA matches it firmly. Not every row has a clone size; where given, it reads once, few, many or a size class.

>many|TRBV19|TRBD1|TRBJ1-1
TGTGCCAGTAGTATCGGGACAGGGGGTACGGACACTGAAGCTTTCTTT
CASSIGTGGTDTEAFF
>many|TRBV4-1|TRBD1|TRBJ2-1
TGCGCCAGCAGCCCTGGGACAGGGAACAATGAGCAGTTCTTC
CASSPGTGNNEQFF
>many|TRBV6-1|TRBD2|TRBJ2-3
TGTGCCAGCAGTGGGATCGGGACTAGCGGGAGCACAGATACGCAGTATTTT
CASSGIGTSGSTDTQYF
>few|TRBV24-1|TRBD1|TRBJ1-3
TGTGCCACCAGTGACCCGGGACAGGACGGGGGAAACACCATATATTTT
CATSDPGQDGGNTIYF
>few|TRBV3-1/TRBV3-2|.|TRBJ2-6
TGTGCCAGCAGCCTTAATTCTGGGGCCAACGTCCTGACTTTC
CASSLNSGANVLTF
>.|TRBV2|TRBD2|TRBJ2-7
TGTGCCAGCAACCCCATGGCGGGAGGCCTCGAGCAGTACTTC
CASNPMAGGLEQYF
>.|TRBV7-2|TRBD1|TRBJ2-5
TGTGCCAGCAGCTTAGCGCCAGGGGGAGAGACCCAGTACTTC
CASSLAPGGETQYF
>.|TRBV7-8|.|TRBJ2-1
TGTGCCAGCAGCCGTCGGTCCTACAATGAGCAGTTCTTC
CASSRRSYNEQFF
>.|TRBV3-1/TRBV3-2|.|TRBJ2-1
TGTGCCAGCAGCCAAGCATCACCCTATAATGAGCAGTTCTTC
CASSQASPYNEQFF
>.|TRBV19|TRBD1|TRBJ2-3
TGTGCCAGTAGCACCGGGACAGGGCACACAGATACGCAGTATTTT
CASSTGTGHTDTQYF
>.|TRBV15|.|TRBJ1-1
TGTGCCACCAGCAGAGATCTAGGAGGGGCTACTGAAGCTTTCTTT
CATSRDLGGATEAFF
>.|TRBV27|.|TRBJ1-6
TGTGCCAGCAGTTTCGCGGGGTTCAAAAATTCACCCCTCCACTTT
CASSFAGFKNSPLHF
>.|TRBV11-1|TRBD1|TRBJ2-7
TGTGCCAGCAGTCGGGACAGCTACGAGCAGTACTTC
CASSRDSYEQYF
>.|TRBV6-1|TRBD1|TRBJ1-2
TGTGCCAGCAGTGTGGGAGGGACAGGGGATGTCTATGGCTACACCTTC
CASSVGGTGDVYGYTF
>.|TRBV19|TRBD1|TRBJ2-2
TGTGCCAGTAGTACACCAGGGGGTTCCGGGGAGCTGTTTTTT
CASSTPGGSGELFF
>.|TRBV19|.|TRBJ1-2
TGTGCCAGTAGTTGGCGGGAACGGGGGGCTAACTATGGCTACACCTTC
CASSWRERGANYGYTF
>.|TRBV27|TRBD1|TRBJ1-2
TGTGCCAGCAGTCCAGGACAGGGGGCGGTCGGGATCTATGGCTACACCTTC
CASSPGQGAVGIYGYTF
>.|TRBV28|TRBD2|TRBJ2-1
TGTGCCAGCAGGGGACTAGCGGGAGGGGGTAATGAGCAGTTCTTC
CASRGLAGGGNEQFF